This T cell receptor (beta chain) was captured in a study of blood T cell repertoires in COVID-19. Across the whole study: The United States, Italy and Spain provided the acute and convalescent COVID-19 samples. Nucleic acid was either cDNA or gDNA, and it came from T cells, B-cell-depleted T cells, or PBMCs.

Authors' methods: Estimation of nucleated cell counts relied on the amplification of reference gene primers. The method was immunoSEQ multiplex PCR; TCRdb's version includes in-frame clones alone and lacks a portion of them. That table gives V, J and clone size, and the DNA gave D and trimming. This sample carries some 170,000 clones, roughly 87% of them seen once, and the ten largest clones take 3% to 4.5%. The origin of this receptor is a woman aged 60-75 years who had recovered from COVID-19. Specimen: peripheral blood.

For the CDR3, the DNA is TGTGCCAGCAGCCTAAGGGAGGTAGCAGCGAAGGAGACCCAGTACTTC. It is translated as CASSLREVAAKETQYF. This sequence joins TRBV3-1 (or the pseudogene TRBV3-2) and TRBJ2-5; maybe TRBD2 (6 bases). The CDR3 runs to 16 residues. V gave up 4 bases and J gave up 5 bases, with 20 bases separating them. Germline V gene data show CDR1 as LGHDT and CDR2 as YNNKEL (reference sequence).